This passage covers 9 T cell receptor beta chains from one sample sequenced in a study of OX40 agonist ivuxolimab in advanced cancers. Measured with immunoSEQ multiplex PCR; TCRdb has only the in-frame clones, and not every one. The sample lists tens of thousands of clones, around nine tenths occurring once. The input for sequencing was CD4+ or CD8+ T cells sorted from blood, taken in a trial of the OX40 agonist ivuxolimab. All receptors derive from an adult with an advanced solid tumor such as melanoma, head and neck, liver or kidney cancer.

In its sample, this clone was seen once. The chain couples TRBV19 to TRBJ1-4, with TRBD1 identical over 9 bases. V dropped 2 bases and J dropped 8; count of bases not matched to a gene: 6. Germline V gives CDR1 LNHDA, CDR2 SQIVND (reference sequence). The CDR3 extends over 15 amino acids. The CDR3 protein is CASSIMTGGGEKLFF. CDR3 DNA: TGTGCCAGTAGTATAATGACAGGGGGTGGCGAAAAACTGTTTTTT.

The V gene is TRBV30, the J gene TRBJ1-5; 11 positions agree with TRBD1. CDR1 GTSNPN and CDR2 SVGIG come from the germline V gene (reference sequence). The V segment lost 4 bases and the J segment 4 bases; nucleotides outside the gene matches: 12. The CDR3 totals 17 residues. The CDR3 is CAWTRPTGTGGNQPQHF. The CDR3 region has the DNA TGTGCCTGGACCAGACCGACCGGGACAGGGGGGAATCAGCCCCAGCATTTT.

The chain combines TRBV6-5 with TRBJ1-1; TRBD1 matches at 7 bases. The V segment lost 6 bases and the J segment 9 bases; nucleotides outside the gene matches: 10. Germline lookup yields CDR1 MNHEY and CDR2 SVGAGI. The CDR3 spans 13 residues. The CDR3 coding sequence is TGTGCCAGCAGCCGGGACAGCTTACTGAAAGCTTTCTTT. Translated, it gives CASSRDSLLKAFF.

The chain carries TRBV7-8 and TRBJ1-4; unclear D gene. The V end was cut by 5 bases, the J end by 6 bases, with 16 bases between. Germline V gene lookup returns CDR1 SGHVS and CDR2 FQNEAQ. CDR3 length: 15 amino acids. The CDR3 here is CASSPRTAVHEKLFF. The CDR3 DNA is TGTGCCAGCAGCCCCCGGACGGCGGTACATGAAAAACTGTTTTTT.

The V and J genes are TRBV7-8 and TRBJ2-3; perhaps D is TRBD1 or TRBD2 (5 bases each). Trimming left V 4 bases short and J 2 bases short, with 16 bases between. The CDR3 consists of 16 residues. CDR1 is SGHVS and CDR2 is FQNEAQ in the germline V gene. For the CDR3, the DNA is TGTGCCAGCAGCTCCGTTCTCCGGGGACCCACAGATACGCAGTATTTT. This sequence encodes CASSSVLRGPTDTQYF.

The chain joins TRBV19 to TRBJ1-5; a possible D gene is TRBD1 (6 bases). V lost 6 bases and J lost 5, with 17 bases in between. The CDR3 contains 15 residues. CDR1 and CDR2 (germline): LNHDA, SQIVND (reference sequence). CDR3 sequence: CASRDGQGRYQPQHF. The CDR3 DNA sequence: TGTGCCAGTAGGGACGGGCAGGGGCGTTATCAGCCCCAGCATTTT.

The V gene is TRBV18, the J gene TRBJ2-7; D might be TRBD2 (6 bases). V was clipped by 6 bases and J by 2 bases, with 14 bases between them. The CDR3 runs 14 residues. Germline V lookup: CDR1 KGHSH, CDR2 LQKENI. As DNA, the CDR3 is TGTGCCAGCTCTCCGTCGGGGGAGCCCTACGAGCAGTACTTC. It encodes CASSPSGEPYEQYF.

This chain uses TRBV7-2 with TRBJ2-3; no firm D call. Trimming took 5 bases from V and 2 from J, leaving 8 bases between them. The CDR3 covers 13 residues. The germline gives CDR1 SGHTA, CDR2 FQGNSA. The CDR3 protein is CASSPTPTDTQYF. The CDR3 DNA is TGTGCCAGCAGCCCTACACCCACAGATACGCAGTATTTT.

The chain couples TRBV5-1 to TRBJ1-2; D is unresolved. Germline CDR1 and CDR2: SGHRS and YFSETQ. The CDR3 covers 13 residues. The ends were cut back, 2 bases at V and 6 bases at J, with 11 bases in the middle. The chain's CDR3 is CASSFASQDGYTF. The CDR3 nucleotides read TGCGCCAGCAGCTTTGCGAGTCAGGATGGCTACACCTTC.